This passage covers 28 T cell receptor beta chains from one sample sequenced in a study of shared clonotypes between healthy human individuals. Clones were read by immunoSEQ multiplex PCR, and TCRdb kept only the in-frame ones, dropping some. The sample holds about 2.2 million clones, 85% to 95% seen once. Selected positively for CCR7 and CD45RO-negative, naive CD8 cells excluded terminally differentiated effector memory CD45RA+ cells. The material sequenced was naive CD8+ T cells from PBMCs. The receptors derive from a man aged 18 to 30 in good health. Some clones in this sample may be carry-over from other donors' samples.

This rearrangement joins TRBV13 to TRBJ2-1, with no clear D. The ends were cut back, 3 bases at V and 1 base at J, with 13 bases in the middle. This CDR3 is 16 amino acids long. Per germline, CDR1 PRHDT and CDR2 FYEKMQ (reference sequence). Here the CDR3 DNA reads TGTGCCAGCAGCTTCTATCTAGTAAGGTCCTACAATGAGCAGTTCTTC. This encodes CASSFYLVRSYNEQFF.

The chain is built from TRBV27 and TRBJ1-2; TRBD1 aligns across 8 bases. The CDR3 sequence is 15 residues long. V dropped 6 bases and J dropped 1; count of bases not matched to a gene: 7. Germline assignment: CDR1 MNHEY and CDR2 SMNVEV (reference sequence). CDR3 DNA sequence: TGTGCCAGCAGCGCCGGGACAGGAGTTAACTATGGCTACACCTTC. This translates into CASSAGTGVNYGYTF.

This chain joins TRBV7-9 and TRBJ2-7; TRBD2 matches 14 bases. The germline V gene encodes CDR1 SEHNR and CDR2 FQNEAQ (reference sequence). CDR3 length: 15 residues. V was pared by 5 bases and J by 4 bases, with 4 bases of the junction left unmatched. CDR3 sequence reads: CASSPTSGREYEQYF. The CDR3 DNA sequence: TGTGCCAGCAGCCCGACTAGCGGGAGGGAGTACGAGCAGTACTTC.

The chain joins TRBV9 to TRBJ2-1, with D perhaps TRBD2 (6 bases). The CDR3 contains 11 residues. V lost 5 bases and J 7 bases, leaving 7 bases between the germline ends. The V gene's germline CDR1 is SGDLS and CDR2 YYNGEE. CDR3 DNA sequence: TGTGCCAGCAGGGCGGGGAATGAGCAGTTCTTC. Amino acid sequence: CASRAGNEQFF.

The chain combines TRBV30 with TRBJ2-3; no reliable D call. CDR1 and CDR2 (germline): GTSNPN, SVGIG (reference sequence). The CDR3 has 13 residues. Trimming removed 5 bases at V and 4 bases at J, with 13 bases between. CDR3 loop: CAWGPQSADTQYF. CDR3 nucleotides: TGTGCCTGGGGACCCCAGAGCGCAGATACGCAGTATTTT.

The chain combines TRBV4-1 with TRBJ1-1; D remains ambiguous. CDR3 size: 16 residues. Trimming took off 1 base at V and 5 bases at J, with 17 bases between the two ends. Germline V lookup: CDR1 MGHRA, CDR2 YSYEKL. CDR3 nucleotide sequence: TGCGCCAGCAGCCAAGGACGTTTTAGGGTTTGGACTGAAGCTTTCTTT. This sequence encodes CASSQGRFRVWTEAFF.

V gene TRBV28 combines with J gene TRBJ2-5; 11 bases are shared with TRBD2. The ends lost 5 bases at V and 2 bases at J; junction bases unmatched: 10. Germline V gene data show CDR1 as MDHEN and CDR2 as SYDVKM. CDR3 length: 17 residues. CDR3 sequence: CASSPSLAGGLQETQYF. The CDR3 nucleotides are TGTGCCAGCAGTCCTTCCTTAGCGGGAGGGCTACAAGAGACCCAGTACTTC.

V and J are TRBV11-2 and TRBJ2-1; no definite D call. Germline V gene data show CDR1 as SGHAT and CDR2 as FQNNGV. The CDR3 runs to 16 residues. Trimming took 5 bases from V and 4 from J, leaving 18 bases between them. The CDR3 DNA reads TGTGCCAGCAGCCTCAAACTCCCCCGGCCTTACAATGAGCAGTTCTTC. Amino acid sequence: CASSLKLPRPYNEQFF.

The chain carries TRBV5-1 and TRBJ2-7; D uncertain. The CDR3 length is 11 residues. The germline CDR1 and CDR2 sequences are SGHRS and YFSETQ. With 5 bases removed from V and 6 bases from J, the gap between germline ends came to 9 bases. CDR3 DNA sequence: TGCGCCAGCAGAAACGGACCCGAGCAGTACTTC. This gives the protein CASRNGPEQYF.

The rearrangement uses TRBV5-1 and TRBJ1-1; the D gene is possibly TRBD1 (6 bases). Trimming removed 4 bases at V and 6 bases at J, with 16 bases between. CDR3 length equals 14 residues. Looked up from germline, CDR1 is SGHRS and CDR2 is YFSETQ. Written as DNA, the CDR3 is TGCGCCAGCAGCCCCCGGGGGGGGCAGGCTGAAGCTTTCTTT. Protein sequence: CASSPRGGQAEAFF.

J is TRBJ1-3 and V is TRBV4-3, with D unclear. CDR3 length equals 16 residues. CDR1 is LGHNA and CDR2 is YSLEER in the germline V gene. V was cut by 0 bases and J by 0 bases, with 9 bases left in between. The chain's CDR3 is CASSQDPADSGNTIYF. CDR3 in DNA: TGCGCCAGCAGCCAAGATCCTGCAGACTCTGGAAACACCATATATTTT.

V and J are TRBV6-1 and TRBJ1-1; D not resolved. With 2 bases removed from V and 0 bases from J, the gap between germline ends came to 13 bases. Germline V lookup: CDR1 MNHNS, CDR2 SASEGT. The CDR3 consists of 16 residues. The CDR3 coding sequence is TGTGCCAGCAGTGAACCCCCGGCCGGCATGAACACTGAAGCTTTCTTT. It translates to CASSEPPAGMNTEAFF.

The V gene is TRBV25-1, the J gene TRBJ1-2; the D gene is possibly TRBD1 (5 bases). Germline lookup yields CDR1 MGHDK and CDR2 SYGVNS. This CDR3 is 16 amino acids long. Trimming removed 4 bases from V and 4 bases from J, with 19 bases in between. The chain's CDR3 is CASSGIIGHQSYGYTF. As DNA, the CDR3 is TGTGCCAGCAGTGGCATAATTGGACATCAGAGCTATGGCTACACCTTC.

The CDR3 loop is CASSYRSGGAEAFF. The CDR3 bases are TGTGCCAGCAGCTACAGATCAGGGGGCGCTGAAGCTTTCTTT. This chain uses TRBV13 with TRBJ1-1; TRBD1 matches 8 bases. Trimming removed 4 bases from V and 6 bases from J; junction bases left unmatched: 7. CDR3 length: 14 residues. Looked up from germline, CDR1 is PRHDT and CDR2 is FYEKMQ (reference sequence).

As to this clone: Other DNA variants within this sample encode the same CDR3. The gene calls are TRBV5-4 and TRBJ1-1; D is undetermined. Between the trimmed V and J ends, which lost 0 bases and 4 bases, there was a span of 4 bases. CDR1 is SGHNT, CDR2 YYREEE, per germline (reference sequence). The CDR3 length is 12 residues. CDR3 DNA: TGTGCCAGCAGCTTGGTAGGCACTGAAGCTTTCTTT. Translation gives CASSLVGTEAFF.

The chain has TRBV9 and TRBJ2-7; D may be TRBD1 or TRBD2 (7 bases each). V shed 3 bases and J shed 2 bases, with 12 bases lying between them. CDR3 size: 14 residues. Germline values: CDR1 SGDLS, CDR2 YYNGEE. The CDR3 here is CASSGQGGPYEQYF. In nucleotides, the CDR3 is TGTGCCAGCAGCGGGCAGGGGGGGCCCTACGAGCAGTACTTC.

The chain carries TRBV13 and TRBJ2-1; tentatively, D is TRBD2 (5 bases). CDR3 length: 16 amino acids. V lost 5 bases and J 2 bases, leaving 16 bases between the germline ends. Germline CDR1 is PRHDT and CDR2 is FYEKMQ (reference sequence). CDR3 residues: CASSPFGLSAYNEQFF. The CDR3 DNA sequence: TGTGCCAGCAGCCCATTCGGACTTTCAGCCTACAATGAGCAGTTCTTC.

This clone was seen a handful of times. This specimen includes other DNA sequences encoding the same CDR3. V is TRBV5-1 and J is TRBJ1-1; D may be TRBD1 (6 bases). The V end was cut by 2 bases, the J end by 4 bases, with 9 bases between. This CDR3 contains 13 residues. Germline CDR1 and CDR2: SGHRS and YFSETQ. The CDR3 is CASSFGGGTEAFF. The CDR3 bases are TGCGCCAGCAGCTTCGGGGGCGGCACTGAAGCTTTCTTT.

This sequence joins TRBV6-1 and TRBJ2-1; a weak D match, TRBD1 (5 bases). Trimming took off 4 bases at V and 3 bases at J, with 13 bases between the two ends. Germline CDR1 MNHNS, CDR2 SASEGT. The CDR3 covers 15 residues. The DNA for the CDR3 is TGTGCCAGCAGTGTAAGGCGCGACAGCTACAATGAGCAGTTCTTC. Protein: CASSVRRDSYNEQFF.

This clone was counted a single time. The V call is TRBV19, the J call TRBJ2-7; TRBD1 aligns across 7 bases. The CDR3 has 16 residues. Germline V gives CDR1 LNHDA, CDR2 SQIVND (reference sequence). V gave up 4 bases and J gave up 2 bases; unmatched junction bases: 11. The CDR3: CASSTTRTGSPYEQYF. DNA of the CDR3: TGTGCCAGTAGTACCACCCGGACAGGTTCTCCCTACGAGCAGTACTTC.

The CDR3 region is CASSPAAWTGELFF. Written as DNA, the CDR3 is TGTGCCAGCAGCCCCGCGGCGTGGACCGGGGAGCTGTTTTTT. This chain uses TRBV7-9 with TRBJ2-2; D uncertain. This CDR3 has 14 residues. The germline V gene encodes CDR1 SEHNR and CDR2 FQNEAQ (reference sequence). Trimming pared 5 bases from V and 5 bases from J, leaving 12 bases between.

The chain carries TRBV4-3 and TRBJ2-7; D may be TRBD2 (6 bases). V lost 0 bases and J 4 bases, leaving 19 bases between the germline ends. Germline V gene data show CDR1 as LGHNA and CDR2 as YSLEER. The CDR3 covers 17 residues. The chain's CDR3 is CASSQDHTSGSYYEQYF. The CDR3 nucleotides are TGCGCCAGCAGCCAAGATCACACGAGCGGGTCCTATTACGAGCAGTACTTC.

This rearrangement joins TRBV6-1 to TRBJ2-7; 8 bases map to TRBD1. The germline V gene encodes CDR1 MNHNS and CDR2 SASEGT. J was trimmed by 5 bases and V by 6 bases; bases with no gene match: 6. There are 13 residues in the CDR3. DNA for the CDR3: TGTGCCAGCAGAACCAGGGGGCAGAACGAGCAGTACTTC. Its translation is CASRTRGQNEQYF.

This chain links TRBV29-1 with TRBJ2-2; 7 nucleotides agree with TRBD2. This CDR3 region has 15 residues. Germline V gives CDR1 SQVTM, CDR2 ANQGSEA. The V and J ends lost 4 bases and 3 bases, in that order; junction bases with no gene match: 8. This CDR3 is CSVGGAGKDTGELFF. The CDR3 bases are TGCAGCGTTGGGGGAGCGGGAAAAGACACCGGGGAGCTGTTTTTT.

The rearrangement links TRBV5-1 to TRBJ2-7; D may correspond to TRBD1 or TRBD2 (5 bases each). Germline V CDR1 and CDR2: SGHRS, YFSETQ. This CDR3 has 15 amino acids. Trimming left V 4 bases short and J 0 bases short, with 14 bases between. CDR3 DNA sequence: TGCGCCAGCAGCGGTCGGGACGGTATCTCCTACGAGCAGTACTTC. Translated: CASSGRDGISYEQYF.

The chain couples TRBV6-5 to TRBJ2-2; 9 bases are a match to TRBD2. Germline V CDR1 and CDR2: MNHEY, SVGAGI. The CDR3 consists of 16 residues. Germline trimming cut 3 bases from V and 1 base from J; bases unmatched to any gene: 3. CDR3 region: CASSYLLAGNTGELFF. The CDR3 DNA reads TGTGCCAGCAGTTATTTACTAGCGGGGAACACCGGGGAGCTGTTTTTT.

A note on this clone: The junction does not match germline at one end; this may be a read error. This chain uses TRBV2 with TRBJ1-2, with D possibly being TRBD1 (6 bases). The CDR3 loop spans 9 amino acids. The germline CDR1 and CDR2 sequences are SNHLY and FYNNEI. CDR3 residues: CASSLRGPF. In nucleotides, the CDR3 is TGTGCCAGCAGCCTCAGGGGCCCCTTC.

CDR3 region: CASSKVPYNEQFF. The CDR3 coding sequence is TGTGCCAGCTCAAAGGTCCCTTACAATGAGCAGTTCTTC. This chain joins TRBV27 and TRBJ2-1; the D is unclear. The germline V gene encodes CDR1 MNHEY and CDR2 SMNVEV (reference sequence). The CDR3 totals 13 residues. V lost 8 bases to trimming and J lost 4 bases, with 12 bases between them.